This T cell receptor beta chain was documented in a study of tumor and adjacent non-tumor tissue in lung cancer. Across the whole study: Samples averaged around 4 million productive TCRbeta reads each. Study-wide findings and caveats: Shorter survival was associated with higher TCR diversity in tumors. Normal lung showed higher cumulative top 100 clone frequency than tumor. TCR diversity was significantly greater in tumor than normal lung tissue.

No cell sorting was done before RNA was extracted from the tissue. The library came from three nested PCR rounds adapted from ARM-PCR protocols. TCRdb recomputed calls from the multiplex PCR reads with MiXCR, one row per CDR3 protein. The data hold around 200,000 distinct CDR3 sequences, with 71% observed a single time. Germline V CDR1 and CDR2: SGHAT, FQDESV (reference sequence). The CDR3 runs to 15 residues. Trimming pared 9 bases from V and 5 bases from J, leaving 19 bases between. Details on this clonotype: The antigen is unknown.

The material sequenced was lung tumor tissue. The chain carries TRBV11-1 and TRBJ2-2; a possible D gene is TRBD2 (5 bases). The receptor was derived from a man in his sixties with non-small cell lung cancer. The CDR3 reads CASSQLDGGTGELFF. The CDR3 DNA sequence: TGTGCCAGTAGCCAACTAGATGGCGGAACCGGGGAGCTGTTTTTT.